This entry features one TCR beta chain sequence. The entry originates in a study of blood T cell repertoires in COVID-19. Study information: Sites across the United States, Italy and Spain contributed samples from acute and convalescent COVID-19. PBMCs, B-cell-depleted T cells, or T cells were the source of the cDNA or gDNA that made up the material.

This CDR3 contains 14 residues. V trimming: 6 bases; J trimming: 5 bases; junction bases outside the gene matches: 6. Germline V gene sequence: CDR1 MNHEY, CDR2 SMNVEV (reference sequence). Per the original methods: Amplification of reference gene primers was used by the study to estimate nucleated cell counts. The repertoire was sequenced with immunoSEQ multiplex PCR; TCRdb's copy has only in-frame clones and lacks some. Clone size and V and J calls were adopted from that table, with D and trimming inferred from the DNA. This sample has roughly 140,000 clones, with 75% to 90% found just once. The chain employs TRBV27 and TRBJ1-4; 7 bases are a match to TRBD1. This sequence was found in an elderly woman with acute or convalescent COVID-19. Sequences were obtained from peripheral blood. The CDR3 DNA is TGTGCCAGCAGCCCTCTGACAGGGAATGAAAAACTGTTTTTT. The encoded protein is CASSPLTGNEKLFF.